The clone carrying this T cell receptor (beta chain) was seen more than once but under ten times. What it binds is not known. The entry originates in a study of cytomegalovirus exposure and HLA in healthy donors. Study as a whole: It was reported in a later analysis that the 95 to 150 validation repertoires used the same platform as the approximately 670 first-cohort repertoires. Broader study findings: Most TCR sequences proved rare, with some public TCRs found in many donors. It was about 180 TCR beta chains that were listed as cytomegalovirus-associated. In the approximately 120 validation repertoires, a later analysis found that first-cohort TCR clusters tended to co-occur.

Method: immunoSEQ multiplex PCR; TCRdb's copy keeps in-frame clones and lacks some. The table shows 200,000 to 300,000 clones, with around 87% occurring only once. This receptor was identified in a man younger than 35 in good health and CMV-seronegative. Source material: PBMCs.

CDR3 nucleotides: TGTGCCAGCACCGATAGGGGGAGTCAGCCCCAGCATTTT. Encoded protein: CASTDRGSQPQHF. The chain uses TRBV7-2 and TRBJ1-5, with D perhaps TRBD1 (6 bases). The CDR3 covers 13 residues. V gave up 7 bases and J gave up 6 bases, with 13 bases separating them. In germline, CDR1 is SGHTA, CDR2 FQGNSA.